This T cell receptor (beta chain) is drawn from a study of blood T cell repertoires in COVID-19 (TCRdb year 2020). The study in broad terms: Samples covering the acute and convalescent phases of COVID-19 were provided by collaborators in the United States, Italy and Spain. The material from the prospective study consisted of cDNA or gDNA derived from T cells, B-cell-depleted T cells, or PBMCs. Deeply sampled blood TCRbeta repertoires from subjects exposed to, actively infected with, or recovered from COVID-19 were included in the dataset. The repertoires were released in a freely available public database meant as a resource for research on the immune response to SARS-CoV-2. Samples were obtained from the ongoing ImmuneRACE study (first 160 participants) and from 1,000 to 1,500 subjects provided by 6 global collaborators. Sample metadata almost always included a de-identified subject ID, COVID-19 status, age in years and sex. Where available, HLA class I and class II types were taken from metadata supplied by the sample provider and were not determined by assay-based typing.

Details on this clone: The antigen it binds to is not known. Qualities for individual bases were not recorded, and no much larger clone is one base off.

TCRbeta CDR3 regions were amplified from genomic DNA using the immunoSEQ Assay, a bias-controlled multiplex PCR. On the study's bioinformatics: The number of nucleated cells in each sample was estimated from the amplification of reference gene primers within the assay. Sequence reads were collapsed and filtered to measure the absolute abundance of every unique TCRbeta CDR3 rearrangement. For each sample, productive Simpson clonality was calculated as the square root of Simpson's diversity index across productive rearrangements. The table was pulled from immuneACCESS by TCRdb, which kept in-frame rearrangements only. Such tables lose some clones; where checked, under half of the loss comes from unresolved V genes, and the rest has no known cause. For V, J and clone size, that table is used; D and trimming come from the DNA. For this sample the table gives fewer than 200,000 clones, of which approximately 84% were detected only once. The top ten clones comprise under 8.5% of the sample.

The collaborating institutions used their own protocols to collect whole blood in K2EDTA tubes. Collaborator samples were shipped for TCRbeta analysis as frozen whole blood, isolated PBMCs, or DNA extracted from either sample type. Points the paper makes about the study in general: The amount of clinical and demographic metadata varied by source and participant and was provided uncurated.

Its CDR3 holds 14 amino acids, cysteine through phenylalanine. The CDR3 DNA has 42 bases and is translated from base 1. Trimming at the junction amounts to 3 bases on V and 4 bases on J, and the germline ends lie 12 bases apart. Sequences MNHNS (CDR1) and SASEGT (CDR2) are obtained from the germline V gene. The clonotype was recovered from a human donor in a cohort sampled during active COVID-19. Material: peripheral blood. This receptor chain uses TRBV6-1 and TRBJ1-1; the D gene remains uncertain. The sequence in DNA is TGTGCCAGCAGTGATCTGGGAGGTAGCACTGAAGCTTTCTTT. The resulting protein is CASSDLGGSTEAFF.